Listed here are 19 T cell receptor beta chains from one sample, sequenced in a study of shared clonotypes between healthy human individuals. Measured with immunoSEQ multiplex PCR; TCRdb has only the in-frame clones, and not every one. The sample yields approximately 1,500,000 clones, 95% to 97% seen once. The sample consisted of naive CD4+ T cells sorted from blood. Subset indicated: CD45RA+ positively selected. The source of these receptors is a man between 25 and 39 years old in good health.

The V call is TRBV5-1, the J call TRBJ1-2, with unresolved D. CDR3 length: 18 amino acids. Germline assignment: CDR1 SGHRS and CDR2 YFSETQ. The V end was cut by 1 base, the J end by 2 bases, with 21 bases between. The CDR3 is CASSLSDSIQPMNYGYTF. The CDR3 DNA follows: TGCGCCAGCAGCTTGTCCGATAGTATACAGCCTATGAACTATGGCTACACCTTC.

The rearrangement links TRBV10-1 to TRBJ2-7; D perhaps matches TRBD1 (5 bases). The CDR3 has 13 residues. In germline, CDR1 is WNHNN, CDR2 SYGVQD (reference sequence). V was cut by 6 bases and J by 3 bases, with 12 bases left in between. This chain's CDR3 is CASSLTQGYEQYF. CDR3 sequence (DNA): TGCGCCAGCAGCCTTACTCAGGGCTACGAGCAGTACTTC.

This chain uses TRBV6-6 with TRBJ1-1; no reliable D call. V gave up 2 bases and J gave up 1 base, with 5 bases separating them. Germline CDR1 reads MNHNY; CDR2 reads SVGAGI (reference sequence). There are 13 residues in the CDR3. The CDR3 coding sequence is TGTGCCAGCAGTTACGGAAGGAACACTGAAGCTTTCTTT. Translating gives CASSYGRNTEAFF.

V usage is TRBV4-2 and J usage is TRBJ2-3, with TRBD2 as a possible D gene (7 bases). Germline loops: CDR1 LGHNA, CDR2 YNFKEQ. CDR3 length: 15 amino acids. Trimming removed 3 bases at V and 2 bases at J, with 12 bases between. This CDR3 reads CASSQGGATTDTQYF. The CDR3, as DNA: TGTGCCAGCAGCCAGGGGGGGGCCACCACAGATACGCAGTATTTT.

This clone was counted a single time. The CDR3 is CASRLAGVPNEQFF. The DNA of the CDR3 is TGTGCCAGCAGACTAGCGGGAGTTCCAAATGAGCAGTTCTTC. The V and J genes are TRBV6-1 and TRBJ2-1; 11 bases agree with TRBD2. This CDR3 comprises 14 residues. Unmatched junction bases numbered 5, after V lost 6 bases and J lost 7 bases. Germline CDR1 reads MNHNS; CDR2 reads SASEGT.

V is TRBV10-3 and J is TRBJ2-3; D call uncertain. The CDR3 loop spans 13 amino acids. From germline, CDR1 is ENHRY and CDR2 SYGVKD. V was trimmed by 6 bases and J by 8 bases, leaving 15 bases between them. The CDR3 DNA follows: TGTGCCATCAGGAAGACACCTGGCGGTACGCAGTATTTT. It is translated as CAIRKTPGGTQYF.

Of note for this clone: The same CDR3 also results from other DNA sequences found in this sample. The chain uses TRBV5-1 and TRBJ2-1; TRBD2 matches at 11 bases. The junction had 3 bases not matched to a gene; V was cut back by 1 base and J by 9 bases. Per the germline V gene, CDR1 is SGHRS and CDR2 is YFSETQ. This CDR3 is built from 14 residues. CDR3 in amino acids: CASSLTSGSFEQFF. The CDR3 DNA reads TGCGCCAGCAGCTTGACTAGCGGGAGCTTTGAGCAGTTCTTC.

This rearrangement joins TRBV18 to TRBJ1-2; D ambiguous. The CDR3 is 13 amino acids. V shed 1 base and J shed 8 bases, with 11 bases lying between them. Looked up from germline, CDR1 is KGHSH and CDR2 is LQKENI. The CDR3 sequence: CASSPREIRGYTF. CDR3 nucleotide sequence: TGTGCCAGCTCACCACGGGAGATAAGGGGCTACACCTTC.

The CDR3: CASSVGRSYSGNTIYF. The CDR3, as DNA: TGTGCCAGCAGCGTCGGACGGAGTTACTCTGGAAACACCATATATTTT. The V and J genes are TRBV9 and TRBJ1-3; D not certain. The length of the CDR3 is 16 residues. Looked up from germline, CDR1 is SGDLS and CDR2 is YYNGEE. The V end was cut by 2 bases, the J end by 0 bases, with 12 bases between. The full variable domain, in which reference TRBV9 and TRBJ1-3 provide the parts outside the CDR3, is DSGVTQTPKHLITATGQRVTLRCSPRSGDLSVYWYQQSLDQGLQFLIQYYNGEERAKGNILERFSAQQFPDLHSELNLSSLELGDSALYFCASSVGRSYSGNTIYFGEGSWLTVV.

The chain uses TRBV28 and TRBJ2-1; TRBD2 matches 7 bases. Germline V gene lookup returns CDR1 MDHEN and CDR2 SYDVKM. V lost 6 bases and J lost 10; bases outside the gene matches: 12. CDR3 length: 14 amino acids. In nucleotides, the CDR3 is TGTGCCAGCAGGGAGCGGGGAAAAGATCCCGAGCAGTTCTTC. Its protein product is CASRERGKDPEQFF.

The chain is built from TRBV19 and TRBJ2-3, with D perhaps matching TRBD1 (6 bases). Trimming removed 9 bases at V and 0 bases at J, with 7 bases between. Looked up from germline, CDR1 is LNHDA and CDR2 is SQIVND (reference sequence). The CDR3 covers 12 residues. Here the CDR3 reads CASRGSTDTQYF. The CDR3 nucleotides read TGTGCCAGCAGGGGTAGCACAGATACGCAGTATTTT.

This clone occurred once. This chain joins TRBV9 and TRBJ2-1, with 10 bases lining up with TRBD2. The CDR3 runs to 15 residues. Per the germline V gene, CDR1 is SGDLS and CDR2 is YYNGEE. V lost 3 bases and J lost 7; bases outside the gene matches: 7. CDR3 DNA sequence: TGTGCCAGCAGCGCTAGCGGGAGTCTTGGGAATGAGCAGTTCTTC. Residues: CASSASGSLGNEQFF.

The chain employs TRBV11-2 and TRBJ2-5; 7 nucleotides match TRBD1. The CDR3 totals 15 residues. Germline trimming cut 5 bases from V and 0 bases from J; bases unmatched to any gene: 6. Per the germline V gene, CDR1 is SGHAT and CDR2 is FQNNGV. CDR3 coding DNA: TGTGCCAGCAGCCCGCTGGGACAGAACCAAGAGACCCAGTACTTC. It codes for CASSPLGQNQETQYF.

J is TRBJ2-2 and V is TRBV5-4; D may match TRBD1 or TRBD2 (5 bases each). Germline V lookup: CDR1 SGHNT, CDR2 YYREEE (reference sequence). V was pared by 0 bases and J by 7 bases, with 7 bases between. The CDR3 contains 13 residues. The CDR3 sequence: CASSLVGDGELFF. The CDR3, as DNA: TGTGCCAGCAGCTTGGTGGGGGACGGGGAGCTGTTTTTT.

V gene TRBV11-2 combines with J gene TRBJ2-3, with 13 nucleotides matching TRBD2. The ends lost 3 bases at V and 2 bases at J; junction bases unmatched: 2. CDR1 and CDR2 from the germline V gene are SGHAT and FQNNGV. The CDR3 has 16 residues. This CDR3 is CASSLGTSGTTDTQYF. The CDR3 DNA is TGTGCCAGCAGCTTGGGGACTAGCGGGACCACAGATACGCAGTATTTT.

The gene calls are TRBV5-1 and TRBJ1-3; D uncertain. Trimming removed 6 bases at V and 2 bases at J, with 15 bases between. The CDR3 contains 15 residues. Germline lookup yields CDR1 SGHRS and CDR2 YFSETQ. In DNA form, the CDR3 reads TGCGCCAGCACGCTAGCAGGTACCACTGGAAACACCATATATTTT. Its translation is CASTLAGTTGNTIYF.

This clone showed up just once. The rearrangement links TRBV20-1 to TRBJ2-3; TRBD2 matches 7 bases. V dropped 8 bases and J dropped 5; count of bases not matched to a gene: 4. The CDR3 has 11 amino acids. Germline values: CDR1 DFQATT, CDR2 SNEGSKA (reference sequence). The chain's CDR3 is CSSGGGDTQYF. In DNA, the CDR3 is TGCAGTAGTGGGGGGGGAGATACGCAGTATTTT.

The CDR3 coding sequence is TGCGCCAGCAGCTTGGCCCCACTAGAGCCGGGAGATACGCAGTATTTT. Its protein product is CASSLAPLEPGDTQYF. The J gene is TRBJ2-3, the V gene TRBV5-1; weak D call: TRBD2 (5 bases). There are 16 residues in the CDR3. Germline V gene sequence: CDR1 SGHRS, CDR2 YFSETQ. Trimming removed 0 bases at V and 5 bases at J, with 16 bases between.

The chain carries TRBV28 and TRBJ2-7; no definite D call. From germline, CDR1 is MDHEN and CDR2 SYDVKM. Trimming cost V 8 bases and J 3 bases, with 14 bases left between them. CDR3 size: 13 residues. The CDR3 here is CASLSWTFYEQYF. The CDR3 DNA reads TGTGCCAGCCTAAGTTGGACCTTCTACGAGCAGTACTTC.